Detailed here is one T cell receptor beta chain. Its antigen remains unidentified. Template for every sorted-subset replicate PCR totaled 150 to 250 ng DNA, 30,000 to 35,000 T cell genomes. The repertoire was sequenced with immunoSEQ multiplex PCR; TCRdb's copy has only in-frame clones and lacks some. The sample contains over a million clones, about 96% of which appear only once. These data originate in a study of shared clonotypes between healthy human individuals. At the level of the study: Donor ages ranged 18 to 49 years: a couple of women, a few men. Study-wide results and caveats: Memory subsets had estimated richness that was generally smaller than that of naive subsets.

Subsets obtained from CD4+ cells comprised CD45RA+ naive and CD45RA-negative memory cells. CDR1 and CDR2 from the germline V gene are SGHDT and YYEEEE. The CDR3 runs to 14 residues. Trimming left V 1 base short and J 4 bases short, with 9 bases between. The clonotype comes from a man younger than 45 in good health. The chain joins TRBV5-6 to TRBJ1-5; D gene ambiguous. The sequenced material came from naive CD4+ T cells sorted from blood. Stated subset: CD45RA+ positively selected. The CDR3 region has the DNA TGTGCCAGCAGCTTGAATCTGGGGAATCAGCCCCAGCATTTT. This sequence encodes CASSLNLGNQPQHF.